A single sample gave rise to the 21 T cell receptor beta chains below, sequenced in a study of radiation and T cells in renal cell carcinoma. Clones were read by immunoSEQ multiplex PCR, and TCRdb kept only the in-frame ones, dropping some. The sample carries some 50,000 clones, 75% to 85% recorded once. Time point given: baseline pretreatment blood. Sample treatment: 15 Gy SBRT to primary tumor, nephrectomy 4 weeks later. Material: blood, obtained from a patient whose treatment included radiotherapy and nephrectomy. These receptors all come from an older woman with renal cell carcinoma.

This sequence joins TRBV10-3 and TRBJ2-3; D perhaps matches TRBD1 (5 bases). V was cut by 2 bases and J by 7 bases, with 7 bases left in between. The CDR3 runs 12 residues. Germline V gene sequence: CDR1 ENHRY, CDR2 SYGVKD. CDR3 sequence: CAISEGAHTQYF. CDR3 in DNA: TGTGCCATCAGTGAGGGGGCCCATACGCAGTATTTT.

The rearrangement uses TRBV7-8 and TRBJ1-1; maybe TRBD1 (5 bases). The germline CDR1 and CDR2 sequences are SGHVS and FQNEAQ. V lost 0 bases and J lost 3, with 5 bases in between. The CDR3 has 13 residues. The CDR3 DNA is TGTGCCAGCAGCTTAGCAGGGGACACTGAAGCTTTCTTT. Amino acids: CASSLAGDTEAFF.

This rearrangement joins TRBV5-1 to TRBJ2-3; 14 bases match TRBD2. With 0 bases clipped from V and 6 bases from J, the junction kept 6 bases outside the gene matches. CDR1 is SGHRS, CDR2 YFSETQ, per germline. This CDR3 comprises 17 residues. The CDR3 bases are TGCGCCAGCAGCTTGGGGGGACTAGCGGGAGCTGGCGATACGCAGTATTTT. Translating it yields CASSLGGLAGAGDTQYF. Using reference TRBV5-1 and TRBJ2-3 for the parts outside the CDR3, the full variable domain is KAGVTQTPRYLIKTRGQQVTLSCSPISGHRSVSWYQQTPGQGLQFLFEYFSETQRNKGNFPGRFSGRQFSNSRSEMNVSTLELGDSALYLCASSLGGLAGAGDTQYFGPGTRLTVL.

In this sample, this clone turned up a few times. This rearrangement joins TRBV19 to TRBJ1-1, with D possibly TRBD1 on 6 matching bases. Germline lookup yields CDR1 LNHDA and CDR2 SQIVND (reference sequence). The CDR3 covers 13 residues. V dropped 7 bases and J dropped 1 base, with 10 bases sitting between them. In DNA form, the CDR3 reads TGTGCCAGTAAGGACAGAGAGAACACTGAAGCTTTCTTT. Its translation is CASKDRENTEAFF. The whole variable domain, filled in from reference TRBV19 and TRBJ1-1, reads DGGITQSPKYLFRKEGQNVTLSCEQNLNHDAMYWYRQDPGQGLRLIYYSQIVNDFQKGDIAEGYSVSREKKESFPLTVTSAQKNPTAFYLCASKDRENTEAFFGQGTRLTVV.

The chain joins TRBV9 to TRBJ2-7; weak D call: TRBD1 (5 bases). The CDR3 is 13 residues long. Looked up from germline, CDR1 is SGDLS and CDR2 is YYNGEE. Trimming took 0 bases from V and 5 from J, leaving 9 bases between them. The CDR3 DNA reads TGTGCCAGCAGCGTAGGACAGACGGACGAGCAGTACTTC. It translates to CASSVGQTDEQYF.

The gene calls are TRBV4-1 and TRBJ2-7; D call uncertain. This CDR3 spans 15 amino acids. Trimming removed 4 bases at V and 3 bases at J, with 16 bases between. Germline CDR1 and CDR2: MGHRA and YSYEKL. The CDR3 reads CASSPKVASFYEQYF. The CDR3 DNA reads TGCGCCAGCAGCCCTAAAGTAGCAAGTTTCTACGAGCAGTACTTC.

V is TRBV28 and J is TRBJ1-2; D possibly corresponds to TRBD1 (6 bases). Trimming left V 3 bases short and J 4 bases short, with 24 bases between. The CDR3 is 18 residues long. In germline, CDR1 is MDHEN, CDR2 SYDVKM. The CDR3 nucleotides read TGTGCCAGCAGTTTGTACCGAACCATACAGGGTTGGAGCTATGGCTACACCTTC. Translating gives CASSLYRTIQGWSYGYTF.

This clone is a singleton in its sample. The chain couples TRBV11-2 to TRBJ1-4, with 7 bases aligning to TRBD1. The CDR3 spans 15 residues. CDR1 SGHAT and CDR2 FQNNGV come from the germline V gene. With 1 base clipped from V and 8 bases from J, the junction kept 7 bases outside the gene matches. The CDR3 DNA reads TGTGCCAGCAGCTTAGTTCGACAGGGTGGCGAAAAACTGTTTTTT. It specifies CASSLVRQGGEKLFF.

The chain employs TRBV4-2 and TRBJ1-1, with TRBD1 as a possible D gene (6 bases). Germline lookup yields CDR1 LGHNA and CDR2 YNFKEQ. V dropped 5 bases and J dropped 5 bases, with 18 bases sitting between them. The CDR3 length is 15 residues. The CDR3 nucleotides read TGTGCCAGCAGCTATGCACAGGGCCTGAGGACTGAAGCTTTCTTT. Translation: CASSYAQGLRTEAFF.

The chain has TRBV6-5 and TRBJ1-5, with TRBD1 identical over 9 bases. V lost 1 base, J lost 5 bases, and 3 bases stayed unmatched. The length of the CDR3 is 15 residues. Germline V gene lookup returns CDR1 MNHEY and CDR2 SVGAGI. The CDR3 here is CASSYYRGRDQPQHF. The CDR3, as DNA: TGTGCCAGCAGTTACTACAGGGGGCGAGATCAGCCCCAGCATTTT.

The chain employs TRBV6-1 and TRBJ2-1; 8 bases agree with TRBD2. Germline V gene lookup returns CDR1 MNHNS and CDR2 SASEGT. The J segment lost 0 bases and the V segment lost 1 base, leaving 11 bases of the junction unmatched. The CDR3 is made up of 19 amino acids. CDR3 in DNA: TGTGCCAGCAGTGAAGGTCCCATGAAGCGGGGGAGCTCCTACAATGAGCAGTTCTTC. Residues: CASSEGPMKRGSSYNEQFF.

This chain uses TRBV19 with TRBJ1-4; weak D call: TRBD1 (5 bases). Deletions cut 5 bases from V and 7 bases from J, with 17 bases between. Germline values: CDR1 LNHDA, CDR2 SQIVND (reference sequence). The CDR3 is made up of 15 amino acids. CDR3 DNA: TGTGCCAGTAGTTCGGGGCGGAGGGAGCGTGAAAAACTGTTTTTT. It codes for CASSSGRREREKLFF. Full variable domain (outside the CDR3, taken from reference TRBV19 and TRBJ1-4): DGGITQSPKYLFRKEGQNVTLSCEQNLNHDAMYWYRQDPGQGLRLIYYSQIVNDFQKGDIAEGYSVSREKKESFPLTVTSAQKNPTAFYLCASSSGRREREKLFFGSGTQLSVL.

A remark on this clone: The junction shows a germline mismatch at one end, possibly a read error. The gene calls are TRBV5-1 and TRBJ1-1, with D uncertain. Germline V gene sequence: CDR1 SGHRS, CDR2 YFSETQ. The CDR3 loop spans 12 amino acids. As DNA, the CDR3 is TGCGCCAGCAGGTTAGGGAACTCTGAAGCTTTCTTT. Its translation is CASRLGNSEAFF.

This clone has a single count. The chain employs TRBV5-4 and TRBJ2-2; no clear D gene. This CDR3 has 15 amino acids. The germline V gene has CDR1 SGHNT and CDR2 YYREEE (reference sequence). Trimming left V 4 bases short and J 1 base short, with 11 bases between. CDR3 residues: CASSRLMGNTGELFF. The CDR3 DNA follows: TGTGCCAGCAGCAGACTGATGGGGAACACCGGGGAGCTGTTTTTT.

The V call is TRBV6-5, the J call TRBJ1-2; D ambiguous. This CDR3 region has 12 residues. With 6 bases removed from V and 4 bases from J, the gap between germline ends came to 9 bases. Germline values: CDR1 MNHEY, CDR2 SVGAGI. The CDR3 spells CASSLPGYGYTF. CDR3 sequence (DNA): TGTGCCAGCAGCCTCCCGGGCTATGGCTACACCTTC.

The chain is built from TRBV29-1 and TRBJ1-1; D unclear. The CDR3 loop spans 13 amino acids. Germline V gene data show CDR1 as SQVTM and CDR2 as ANQGSEA. The V and J ends lost 7 bases and 1 base respectively, with 13 bases between them. Here the CDR3 reads CSALVDGNTEAFF. DNA of the CDR3: TGCAGCGCCCTAGTGGACGGGAACACTGAAGCTTTCTTT. Together with reference TRBV29-1 and TRBJ1-1, the CDR3 gives the full variable domain: SAVISQKPSRDICQRGTSLTIQCQVDSQVTMMFWYRQQPGQSLTLIATANQGSEATYESGFVIDKFPISRPNLTFSTLTVSNMSPEDSSIYLCSALVDGNTEAFFGQGTRLTVV.

This clone was seen a handful of times. This chain uses TRBV4-1 with TRBJ2-1; D might be TRBD2 (6 bases). Germline-derived CDR1 and CDR2 are MGHRA and YSYEKL. The CDR3 is 14 amino acids. V was cut by 4 bases and J by 15 bases, with 22 bases left in between. The CDR3 loop is CASSPGTPGDRGFF. The CDR3 DNA sequence: TGCGCCAGCAGCCCGGGGACCCCGGGAGACCGTGGGTTCTTC.

The V gene is TRBV6-1, the J gene TRBJ1-6; D ambiguous. This CDR3 comprises 15 residues. Trimming removed 2 bases at V and 9 bases at J, with 14 bases between. CDR1 is MNHNS and CDR2 is SASEGT in the germline V gene. The CDR3 loop reads CASSEREGLGSPLHF. The CDR3 DNA reads as TGTGCCAGCAGTGAAAGGGAGGGATTAGGTTCACCCCTCCACTTT.

The chain has TRBV29-1 and TRBJ1-2, with D uncertain. The CDR3 extends over 12 amino acids. V lost 5 bases and J 2 bases, leaving 9 bases between the germline ends. Per the germline V gene, CDR1 is SQVTM and CDR2 is ANQGSEA. DNA for the CDR3: TGCAGCGTTCAGGACTCAAACTATGGCTACACCTTC. Translated: CSVQDSNYGYTF.

The chain employs TRBV2 and TRBJ2-5, with D tentatively TRBD1 (6 bases). The CDR3 has 13 amino acids. V lost 8 bases and J 4 bases, leaving 14 bases between the germline ends. Germline loops: CDR1 SNHLY, CDR2 FYNNEI. The CDR3 reads CASGDNGIETQYF. The CDR3 coding sequence is TGTGCCAGCGGGGACAATGGAATAGAGACCCAGTACTTC.

This rearrangement joins TRBV7-7 to TRBJ2-2, with D unresolved. From germline, CDR1 is SSHAT and CDR2 FNYEAQ (reference sequence). Between the trimmed V and J ends, which lost 0 bases and 6 bases, there was a span of 8 bases. CDR3 size: 14 residues. In DNA, the CDR3 is TGTGCCAGCAGCTTAGCTCCCACCGCCGGGGAGCTGTTTTTT. Residues: CASSLAPTAGELFF.